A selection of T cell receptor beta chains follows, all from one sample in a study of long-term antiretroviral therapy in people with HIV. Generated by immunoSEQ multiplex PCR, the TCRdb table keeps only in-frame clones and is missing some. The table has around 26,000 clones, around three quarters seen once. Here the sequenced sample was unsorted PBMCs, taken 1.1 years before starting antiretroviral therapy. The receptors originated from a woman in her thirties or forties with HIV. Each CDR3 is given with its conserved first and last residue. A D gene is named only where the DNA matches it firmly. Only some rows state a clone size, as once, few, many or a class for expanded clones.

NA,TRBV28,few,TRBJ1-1,TGTGCCAGCAGTTGGGCGAACACTGAAGCTTTCTTT,CASSWANTEAFF
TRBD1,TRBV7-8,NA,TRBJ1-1,TGTGCCAGCAGTCCCTCCACAGGGGCTGGGGGCACTGAAGCTTTCTTT,CASSPSTGAGGTEAFF
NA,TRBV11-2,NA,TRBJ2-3,TGTGCCAGCAGCTACTGGGACAAGGGCACAGATACGCAGTATTTT,CASSYWDKGTDTQYF
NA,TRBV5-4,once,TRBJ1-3,TGTGCCAGCAGCTTGGCCGGGGGGCGAAGCGCTGGAAACACCATATATTTT,CASSLAGGRSAGNTIYF
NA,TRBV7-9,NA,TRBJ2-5,TGTGCCAGCAGCCAGAGGGGTGCGGAGACCCAGTACTTC,CASSQRGAETQYF
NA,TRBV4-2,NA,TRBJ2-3,TGTGCCAGCAGCCAAGATAGGGTTTCAGATACGCAGTATTTT,CASSQDRVSDTQYF
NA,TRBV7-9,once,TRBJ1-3,TGTGCCAGCAGCTTTCAGGGAAACACCATATATTTT,CASSFQGNTIYF
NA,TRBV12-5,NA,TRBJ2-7,TGTGCTAGTGGTTCCCCAGGGGTGGGTGAGCAGTACTTC,CASGSPGVGEQYF
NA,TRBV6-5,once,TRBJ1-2,TGTGCCAGCAGTTACTCCGGACAGTCGCGAGGCTACACCTTC,CASSYSGQSRGYTF
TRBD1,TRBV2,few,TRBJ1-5,TGTGCCAGGGGGGGATCCCCGGGACAGGCCAATCAGCCCCAGCATTTT,CARGGSPGQANQPQHF
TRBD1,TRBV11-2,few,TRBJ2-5,TGTGCCAGCAGCTTAGATGGGCGATACAGGGGGGAGACCCAGTACTTC,CASSLDGRYRGETQYF
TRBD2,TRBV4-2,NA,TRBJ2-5,TGTGCCAGCAGTCCCACTAGCGGGAGAGAGACCCAGTACTTC,CASSPTSGRETQYF
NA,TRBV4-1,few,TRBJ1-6,TGCGCCAGCAGCTACTCGGACGGAGCAAATTCACCCCTCCACTTT,CASSYSDGANSPLHF
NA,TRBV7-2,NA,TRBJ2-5,TGTGCCAGCAGCCCCCAAGAGACCCAGTACTTC,CASSPQETQYF
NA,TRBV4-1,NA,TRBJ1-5,TGCGCCAGCAGCCAAGAGAAGACGGGACATTTGGGCAATCAGCCCCAGCATTTT,CASSQEKTGHLGNQPQHF
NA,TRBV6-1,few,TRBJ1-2,TGTGCCAGCACCTTGCGCAGTTTAGGCTACACCTTC,CASTLRSLGYTF
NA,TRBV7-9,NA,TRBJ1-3,TGTGCCAGCAGCTTATTGACCGCTGGAAACACCATATATTTT,CASSLLTAGNTIYF
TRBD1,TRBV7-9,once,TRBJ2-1,TGTGCCAGCAGCTTAAGGGACAGCCCATACAATGAGCAGTTCTTC,CASSLRDSPYNEQFF
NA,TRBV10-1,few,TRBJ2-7,TGCGCCAGCAGTAAGACAGTGGTAGGCTCCTACGAGCAGTACTTC,CASSKTVVGSYEQYF
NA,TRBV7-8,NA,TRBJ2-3,TGTGCCAGCAGCCTCGGGAACTGGGGCACAGATACGCAGTATTTT,CASSLGNWGTDTQYF
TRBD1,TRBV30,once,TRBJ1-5,TGTGCCTGGAGCAAACAGGGGTCTCAGCCCCAGCATTTT,CAWSKQGSQPQHF
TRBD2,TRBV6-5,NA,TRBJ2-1,TGTGCCAGCAGTTACTTGGGACTAGCGGGGGACCAGTTCTTC,CASSYLGLAGDQFF
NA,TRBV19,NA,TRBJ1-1,TGTGCCAGTAGGATACAGGGATTGAACACTGAAGCTTTCTTT,CASRIQGLNTEAFF
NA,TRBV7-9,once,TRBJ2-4,TGTGCCAGCAGCTTAGGAGGGGATCTAGCCAAAAACATTCAGTACTTC,CASSLGGDLAKNIQYF
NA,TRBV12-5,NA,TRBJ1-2,TGTGCTAGTGGTTTTTCGAGTCTCTATGGCTACACCTTC,CASGFSSLYGYTF
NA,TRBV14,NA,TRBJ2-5,TGTGCCAGCAGCCAAAGTATTCTAGGCGCCGGAGAGACCCAGTACTTC,CASSQSILGAGETQYF
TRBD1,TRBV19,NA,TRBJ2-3,TGTGCCAGTAACCAGTACTGGGACAGGGATGGCCTTGGGCTCGCGGATACGCAGTATTTT,CASNQYWDRDGLGLADTQYF
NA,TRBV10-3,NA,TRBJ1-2,TGTGCCATCAGTGAGCCGGGACGTAACTATGGCTACACCTTC,CAISEPGRNYGYTF
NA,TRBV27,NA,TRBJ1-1,TGTGCCAGCAGTTTATCAGGGTGGGACACTGAAGCTTTCTTT,CASSLSGWDTEAFF
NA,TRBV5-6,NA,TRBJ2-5,TGTGCCAGCAGCTCCGGGACCGTCCCAGAGACCCAGTACTTC,CASSSGTVPETQYF
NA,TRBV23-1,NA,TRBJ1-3,TGCGCCAGCAGTCAATCGGGTTGGGTAGGAAACACCATATATTTT,CASSQSGWVGNTIYF